Shown below are 29 T cell receptor beta chains from a single sample sequenced in a study of post-analysis software for immune sequencing data. General study findings and limits: About 5 TRBV segments appeared more often in patients than in controls, and TRBV5-6, TRBV5-1 and TRBV20-1 were among these.

Their specific antigens are unknown. Unique molecular identifiers featured in each of the TCR beta cDNA libraries. TCRdb re-derived calls from the PCR reads in MiXCR, one entry per CDR3 protein. The sample carries hundreds of thousands of distinct CDR3 sequences, more than 50% recorded once. The specimen was blood. Receptor source: a girl aged 2-10 years with multiple sclerosis.

This clonotype was seen more than once but under ten times. This sequence joins TRBV20-1 and TRBJ2-1; D remains unclear. Looked up from germline, CDR1 is DFQATT and CDR2 is SNEGSKA (reference sequence). Trimming stripped 4 bases from V and 2 bases from J, with 9 bases between. The CDR3 is 13 residues long. CDR3 region: CSANDSPYNEQFF. For the CDR3, the DNA is TGCAGTGCTAACGACTCCCCCTACAATGAGCAGTTCTTC.

With regard to this clonotype: The limits of the CDR3 on the DNA are not certain, so only TCRdb's listed CDR3 is given. The CDR3 loop is CSADFGNEQFF. V usage is TRBV29-1 and J usage is TRBJ2-1; TRBD2 is the table's D call and was not checked against the DNA. Germline V CDR1 and CDR2: SQVTM, ANQGSEA. The CDR3 is 11 amino acids in total, end residues counted.

V usage is TRBV4-1 and J usage is TRBJ2-1, with a tentative D call TRBD1 (6 bases). The CDR3 length is 14 residues. Germline CDR1 and CDR2: MGHRA and YSYEKL. Trimming pared 6 bases from V and 3 bases from J, leaving 12 bases between. This CDR3 is CASSPGHIYNEQFF. CDR3 in DNA: TGCGCCAGCAGTCCGGGACACATCTACAATGAGCAGTTCTTC.

This clonotype has a handful of counts. The genes are TRBV4-2 and TRBJ1-1; no clear D gene. Trimming removed 1 base from V and 0 bases from J, with 12 bases in between. The germline V gene has CDR1 LGHNA and CDR2 YNFKEQ. This CDR3 is built from 16 residues. CDR3 sequence reads: CASSQGSHGMNTEAFF. The CDR3 coding sequence is TGTGCCAGCAGCCAAGGTTCCCACGGAATGAACACTGAAGCTTTCTTT.

The chain couples TRBV9 to TRBJ1-2; tentative D call: TRBD1 (6 bases). CDR1 is SGDLS and CDR2 is YYNGEE in the germline V gene. CDR3 size: 16 residues. Trimming cost V 7 bases and J 0 bases, with 19 bases left between them. The CDR3 DNA sequence: TGTGCCAGCTCAAATCGAGGACAGAGAGCTAACTATGGCTACACCTTC. It is translated as CASSNRGQRANYGYTF.

The V call is TRBV10-3, the J call TRBJ1-1; unclear D gene. Germline-derived CDR1 and CDR2 are ENHRY and SYGVKD. V was trimmed by 2 bases and J by 4 bases, leaving 5 bases between them. This CDR3 is built from 12 residues. The CDR3, as DNA: TGTGCCATCAGTGAGAGGTCCACTGAAGCTTTCTTT. Protein product: CAISERSTEAFF.

The chain links TRBV6-4 to TRBJ2-1, with 7 bases aligning to TRBD2. The CDR3 consists of 13 residues. V gave up 5 bases and J gave up 7 bases; unmatched junction bases: 5. Germline V CDR1 and CDR2: MRHNA, SNTAGT. In DNA form, the CDR3 reads TGTGCCAGCAGTTGGGGAGCGGGGAATGAGCAGTTCTTC. Amino acids: CASSWGAGNEQFF.

CDR3 sequence: CATTGSLVQPQHF. The DNA for the CDR3 is TGTGCCACCACTGGTTCTCTGGTTCAGCCCCAGCATTTT. The chain couples TRBV28 to TRBJ1-5; no clear D gene. The CDR3 runs 13 residues. V was cut by 10 bases and J by 6 bases, with 16 bases left in between. Germline V lookup: CDR1 MDHEN, CDR2 SYDVKM.

The chain carries TRBV20-1 and TRBJ2-5, with 7 bases fitting TRBD1. The end of the DNA fits TRBJ2-7 better, so the J call may be wrong. This CDR3 has 13 amino acids. The germline V gene has CDR1 DFQATT and CDR2 SNEGSKA (reference sequence). The CDR3 protein is CSAKSGQSYEQYF. CDR3 DNA sequence: TGCAGTGCTAAATCGGGACAGTCCTACGAGCAGTACTTC.

The genes are TRBV11-2 and TRBJ2-1; 10 nucleotides match TRBD2. This CDR3 region has 13 residues. J was trimmed by 10 bases and V by 5 bases; bases with no gene match: 5. Germline CDR1 SGHAT, CDR2 FQNNGV. CDR3 in amino acids: CASSERGGSEQFF. Here the CDR3 DNA reads TGTGCCAGCAGCGAGCGGGGGGGCTCGGAGCAGTTCTTC.

This clonotype has just a few counts. V is TRBV27 and J is TRBJ1-5; D perhaps matches TRBD1 (6 bases). In germline, CDR1 is MNHEY, CDR2 SMNVEV (reference sequence). This CDR3 spans 17 amino acids. The V end was cut by 3 bases, the J end by 0 bases, with 15 bases between. The CDR3 region has the DNA TGTGCCAGCAGTTTGGGCAGGGGACCTTATAGCAATCAGCCCCAGCATTTT. Translating it yields CASSLGRGPYSNQPQHF.

This clonotype was counted only a few times. The rearrangement uses TRBV4-1 and TRBJ2-3; 9 bases are shared with TRBD2. The CDR3 runs to 16 residues. Germline V gene sequence: CDR1 MGHRA, CDR2 YSYEKL. With V trimmed by 4 bases and J by 1 base, 6 bases remained unmatched. The CDR3 coding sequence is TGCGCCAGCAGCCCCGAAATAGCGGGAGGCACAGATACGCAGTATTTT. Its translation is CASSPEIAGGTDTQYF.

The DNA for the CDR3 is TGCAGTGCTACCGGGACAGGGTCTGGCTACACCTTC. Amino acids: CSATGTGSGYTF. This chain uses TRBV20-1 with TRBJ1-2, with 9 bases identical to TRBD1. V shed 4 bases and J 7 bases; nucleotides not matched to a gene: 4. CDR3 length: 12 amino acids. Germline CDR1 is DFQATT and CDR2 is SNEGSKA (reference sequence).

The chain recombines TRBV7-9 with TRBJ2-3, with 7 nucleotides matching TRBD1. V shed 5 bases, J shed 0 bases, and the junction held 5 bases outside the gene matches. This CDR3 has 15 amino acids. Germline lookup yields CDR1 SEHNR and CDR2 FQNEAQ (reference sequence). This CDR3 reads CASSQTGDSTDTQYF. DNA of the CDR3: TGTGCCAGCAGCCAAACAGGGGACAGCACAGATACGCAGTATTTT.

This clonotype was observed a single time. The chain employs TRBV3-1 and TRBJ1-3; 7 bases are a match to TRBD1. The V gene end was trimmed by 1 base and the J gene end by 8 bases; junction bases not matched to a gene: 5. This CDR3 contains 14 residues. Germline V CDR1 and CDR2: LGHDT, YNNKEL (reference sequence). This CDR3 is CASSQGGQGDTIYF. CDR3 DNA: TGTGCCAGCAGCCAAGGGGGGCAGGGGGACACCATATATTTT.

A remark on this clonotype: A much larger clone differs by one base, so this may be a read error. The chain joins TRBV20-1 to TRBJ2-3; 8 bases map to TRBD1. Germline V CDR1 and CDR2: DFQATT, SNEGSKA (reference sequence). The CDR3 is 19 amino acids. Written as DNA, the CDR3 is TGCAGTGCTAGAGTAGAAATTTCGTGGACAGGGACCACAACAGATACGCGGTATTTT. Its translation: CSARVEISWTGTTTDTRYF.

The genes are TRBV6-2 or TRBV6-3 and TRBJ2-5, with 7 bases matching TRBD1. This CDR3 is 15 amino acids long. Germline trimming cut 2 bases from V and 3 bases from J; bases unmatched to any gene: 6. CDR1 and CDR2 from the germline V gene are MNHEY and SVGEGT. CDR3 nucleotide sequence: TGTGCCAGCAGTTACCCCGGACAGGTGGAAGAGACCCAGTACTTC. Its translation: CASSYPGQVEETQYF.

The rearrangement joins TRBV5-1 to TRBJ2-1; no definite D call. V was pared by 0 bases and J by 10 bases, with 8 bases between. The CDR3 consists of 12 residues. CDR1 and CDR2 (germline): SGHRS, YFSETQ. DNA of the CDR3: TGCGCCAGCAGCTTGGCTTTGGAGGAGCAGTTCTTC. Encoded protein: CASSLALEEQFF.

The chain couples TRBV20-1 to TRBJ2-4, with D possibly TRBD1 on 6 matching bases. This CDR3 is built from 18 residues. The V end lost 0 bases, the J end lost 0 bases, and 18 bases lay between the germline ends. Germline lookup yields CDR1 DFQATT and CDR2 SNEGSKA (reference sequence). In nucleotides, the CDR3 is TGCAGTGCTAGAGAACCCCTTAGGACAGACGTAGCCAAAAACATTCAGTACTTC. It translates to CSAREPLRTDVAKNIQYF.

The chain's CDR3 is CASSLGDRVTEAFF. DNA of the CDR3: TGTGCCAGCAGCTTAGGGGACAGGGTTACTGAAGCTTTCTTT. This sequence joins TRBV7-6 and TRBJ1-1; TRBD1 agrees at 9 bases. V gave up 1 base and J gave up 5 bases; unmatched junction bases: 2. Germline CDR1 is SGHVS and CDR2 is FNYEAQ. This CDR3 comprises 14 residues.

This clonotype was counted between two and nine times. The rearrangement links TRBV12-3 or TRBV12-4 to TRBJ1-2; no clear D. The ends were cut back, 1 base at V and 7 bases at J, with 7 bases in the middle. CDR3 length: 12 residues. CDR3 in amino acids: CASSLGGVGYTF. Written as DNA, the CDR3 is TGTGCCAGCAGTTTAGGGGGAGTTGGCTACACCTTC.

A remark on this clonotype: A read error may account for a junction end that differs from germline. The V gene is TRBV5-1, the J gene TRBJ2-6; 8 nucleotides agree with TRBD1. CDR1 is SGHRS and CDR2 is YFSETQ in the germline V gene. This CDR3 region has 23 residues. In DNA form, the CDR3 reads TGCGCCAGCAGCACTTGGCCAGTCGTCAGTCTGGACAGGGTGCGCTCTGGGGCCAACGTCCGGACTTTC. It yields the protein CASSTWPVVSLDRVRSGANVRTF.

This clonotype was recorded a few times. The chain uses TRBV7-3 and TRBJ2-3, with 8 positions matching TRBD2. The CDR3 sequence is 16 residues long. Germline V gene data show CDR1 as SGHTA and CDR2 as FQGTGA. Losses at the gene ends were 1 base for V and 0 bases for J; bases not matched to a gene: 3. Here the CDR3 DNA reads TGTGCCAGCAGCTTAAGCCCGGGGGGGAGCACAGATACGCAGTATTTT. This gives the protein CASSLSPGGSTDTQYF.

The CDR3 loop reads CASSLRLTSGSNEQFF. The DNA of the CDR3 is TGTGCCAGCAGCTTACGACTGACTAGCGGGAGTAATGAGCAGTTCTTC. This rearrangement joins TRBV7-6 to TRBJ2-1, with TRBD2 matching over 12 bases. V shed 2 bases and J 7 bases; nucleotides not matched to a gene: 6. Per germline, CDR1 SGHVS and CDR2 FNYEAQ. The CDR3 covers 16 residues.

The rearrangement joins TRBV6-6 to TRBJ1-5; the D is unclear. Germline V gene data show CDR1 as MNHNY and CDR2 as SVGAGI (reference sequence). The CDR3 consists of 15 residues. Deletions cut 2 bases from V and 4 bases from J, with 12 bases between. CDR3 residues: CASSYDGLKNQPQHF. As DNA, the CDR3 is TGTGCCAGCAGTTACGATGGCCTTAAAAATCAGCCCCAGCATTTT.

This rearrangement joins TRBV6-6 to TRBJ2-4; 10 bases are shared with TRBD1. The DNA end lines up better with TRBJ2-7; the J call may be wrong. The CDR3 length is 15 residues. Germline CDR1 is MNHNY and CDR2 is SVGAGI (reference sequence). The CDR3 sequence is CASSTSGTGDPEQYF. CDR3 nucleotides: TGTGCCAGCAGTACCTCCGGGACAGGGGACCCCGAGCAGTACTTC.

The chain links TRBV7-9 to TRBJ2-1; 14 nucleotides line up with TRBD2. V lost 7 bases, J lost 0 bases, and 11 bases stayed unmatched. This CDR3 is built from 19 residues. CDR1 is SEHNR and CDR2 is FQNEAQ in the germline V gene (reference sequence). The CDR3, as DNA: TGTGCCAGCACCGATCCCTGGACTAGCGGGGGGAGCTCCTACAATGAGCAGTTCTTC. Its protein product is CASTDPWTSGGSSYNEQFF.

This clonotype turned up a few times. The rearrangement joins TRBV29-1 to TRBJ2-1; no definite D call. The germline V gene encodes CDR1 SQVTM and CDR2 ANQGSEA. This CDR3 region has 11 residues. V lost 3 bases, J lost 6 bases, and 6 bases lay in between. CDR3 coding DNA: TGCAGCGTTGACGGGTTCAATGAGCAGTTCTTC. Protein: CSVDGFNEQFF.

The V and J genes are TRBV29-1 and TRBJ1-5; 7 nucleotides match TRBD1. This CDR3 comprises 13 residues. The V and J ends lost 7 bases and 6 bases, in that order; junction bases with no gene match: 9. Germline loops: CDR1 SQVTM, CDR2 ANQGSEA. DNA for the CDR3: TGCAGCGCCATGACAGGGTCGGGTCAGCCCCAGCATTTT. Translation: CSAMTGSGQPQHF.